Following are 4 T cell receptor beta chains from one sample sequenced in a study of cytomegalovirus exposure and HLA in healthy donors. Amplification used 60 Vbeta primers and 13 Jbeta primers. The data were produced by immunoSEQ multiplex PCR, yet TCRdb's version contains in-frame clones alone and is incomplete. The sample holds 130,000 to 150,000 clones, roughly 79% seen once. Material for sequencing was PBMCs. The receptors originated from a woman aged 60-70 years in good health and CMV-seropositive.

The J gene is TRBJ2-3, the V gene TRBV7-9; TRBD2 matches at 10 bases. Germline V gene sequence: CDR1 SEHNR, CDR2 FQNEAQ (reference sequence). The CDR3 is 18 residues long. V shed 2 bases and J 7 bases; nucleotides not matched to a gene: 15. The CDR3 region is CASSLWGLAGDVRHTQYF. In DNA, the CDR3 is TGTGCCAGCAGCTTATGGGGGCTAGCGGGAGACGTCAGACATACGCAGTATTTT.

This chain links TRBV28 with TRBJ1-2, with D maybe TRBD1 (5 bases). The CDR3 length is 12 residues. Germline V lookup: CDR1 MDHEN, CDR2 SYDVKM. Trimming stripped 6 bases from V and 2 bases from J, with 7 bases between. CDR3 in DNA: TGTGCCAGCAGCGACAGCAACTATGGCTACACCTTC. This encodes CASSDSNYGYTF.

The chain carries TRBV19 and TRBJ2-7; the match to TRBD2 covers 10 bases. CDR1 and CDR2 from the germline V gene are LNHDA and SQIVND (reference sequence). CDR3 size: 13 residues. CDR3 bases: TGTGCTACGTCTAGCGGGAGAAACTACGAGCAGTACTTC. Its protein product is CATSSGRNYEQYF.

The chain combines TRBV4-3 with TRBJ2-7; D perhaps matches TRBD2 (5 bases). The CDR3 has 14 amino acids. Germline CDR1 and CDR2: LGHNA and YSLEER. Trimming removed 4 bases at V and 2 bases at J, with 12 bases between. This CDR3 reads CASSPRTATYEQYF. As DNA, the CDR3 is TGCGCCAGCAGCCCTAGGACTGCAACCTACGAGCAGTACTTC.